This T cell receptor (beta chain) was recovered during a study of Ad26.COV2.S vaccination and SARS-CoV-2 variants. Study results and caveats: Measurements of TCR breadth and depth may have given underestimates of the total T cell responses.

To note about this clone: What it recognizes is unknown.

The CDR3 consists of 15 residues. Trimming took 1 base from V and 3 from J, leaving 13 bases between them. Germline-derived CDR1 and CDR2 are KGHSH and LQKENI. Treatment meaning: around 19 received Ad26.COV2.S at low or high dose, single or two shots; about 5 received placebo; per-sample allocation not given. Sampling occurred on day 63 after the first vaccine or placebo injection. Using immunoSEQ multiplex PCR, the repertoire was profiled, and TCRdb retains in-frame clones only, with some absent. The table shows a few hundred thousand clones, with 85% to 90% occurring only once. The sequencing used peripheral blood, collected in a trial of Ad26.COV2.S vaccine versus placebo. This receptor was taken from a person between 18 and 65 years old who received the Ad26.COV2.S COVID-19 vaccine or a placebo. The chain employs TRBV18 and TRBJ2-7; D may be TRBD1 (6 bases). The CDR3 DNA reads as TGTGCCAGCTCACCACGCGTGGGCAGGGGCTACGAGCAGTACTTC. It yields the protein CASSPRVGRGYEQYF.